This TCR beta chain is drawn from a study of identical twins. Broader study findings: Part of the zero-insertion signal could reflect confounding by invariant MAIT and iNKT cells.

Note on this clonotype: Its matching antigen is unknown.

TCRdb reprocessed the 5' RACE reads via MiXCR and lists one record per CDR3 protein. The sample shows 400,000 to 550,000 distinct CDR3 sequences, less than 25% of them seen only once. V lost 4 bases and J lost 6, with 11 bases in between. Germline CDR1 and CDR2: DFQATT and SNEGSKA (reference sequence). The CDR3 runs to 12 residues. Another study also made use of these data, one on T cells expressing NK-cell markers.

Sequencing was performed on CD4+ T cells sorted from blood. The chain joins TRBV20-1 to TRBJ2-3, with a tentative D call TRBD1 (5 bases). This receptor was identified in a woman in her late teens or twenties in good health. This chain's CDR3 is CSAIRVTDTQYF. The DNA of the CDR3 is TGCAGTGCTATCAGGGTAACTGATACGCAGTATTTT.